Listed here are 11 T cell receptor delta chains from one sample, sequenced in a study of gamma delta lymphoproliferative disorders and STAT genes. TCRdb re-called clones from the multiplex PCR reads via CATT. The data contain hundreds of delta-chain clones, 2.5% to 3% of them seen just once; the ten biggest clones take up 90% to 96%. Sequencing used genomic DNA taken from PBMCs of patients and controls. Material: blood. The receptors were gathered from a human donor with gamma-delta T-cell large granular lymphocyte leukemia.

This clone was seen many times. The TCRdb protein, from a much larger clone, departs from this DNA's translation at residue 11, likely by read error; the protein shown derives from the DNA. The chain recombines TRDV2 with TRDJ1; TRDD3 matches 9 bases. This CDR3 comprises 17 residues. CDR1 and CDR2 (germline): GEAIGNYY, EKD. Trimming at V came to 1 base and at J to 1 base, leaving 9 bases not matched to a gene. The CDR3 region is CACDTLTGGLSTDKLIF. The DNA of the CDR3 is TGTGCCTGTGACACTCTTACTGGGGGACTGAGCACCGATAAACTCATCTTT.

This clone has more than one count but fewer than ten. A far larger clone is just one base off, so this is likely a read error. Within the sample, other DNA sequences also encode this same CDR3. V is TRDV2 and J is TRDJ1; the D gene is possibly TRDD3 (5 bases). The CDR3 runs to 18 residues. V lost 0 bases and J 3 bases, leaving 22 bases between the germline ends. The germline CDR1 and CDR2 sequences are GEAIGNYY and EKD. The CDR3 bases are TGTGCCTGTGACACCGTAGGGCTGGGCGAAAACGGGGCCGATAAACTCATCTTT. Amino acids: CACDTVGLGENGADKLIF.

This clone was detected many times. The TCRdb protein comes from a much larger clone and disagrees with this DNA's translation at residue 14, likely due to a read error; the protein given here is derived from the DNA. This chain uses TRDV2 with TRDJ1; 8 positions agree with TRDD3. The CDR3 length is 18 residues. Unmatched junction bases numbered 18, after V lost 0 bases and J lost 7 bases. Germline loops: CDR1 GEAIGNYY, CDR2 EKD. CDR3 region: CACDTVGLGENGAVKLIF. CDR3 sequence (DNA): TGTGCCTGTGACACCGTAGGGCTGGGGGAAAACGGGGCCGTTAAACTCATCTTT.

With regard to this clone: Given a far larger clone just one base away, this is likely a sequencing read error. The chain couples TRDV2 to TRDJ1; D unresolved. Germline V lookup: CDR1 GEAIGNYY, CDR2 EKD. The CDR3 sequence is 15 residues long. Written as DNA, the CDR3 is TGTGCCTGGGACACCTTAGGCACTGACACCGATAAACTCATCTTT. Translating gives CAWDTLGTDTDKLIF.

About this clone: This DNA's translation differs at residue 15 from TCRdb's protein, which comes from a much larger clone; a read error is likely, and the protein shown is translated from the DNA. The J gene is TRDJ1, the V gene TRDV2; 8 bases are shared with TRDD3. V lost 3 bases to trimming and J lost 0 bases; unmatched junction nucleotides: 23. In germline, CDR1 is GEAIGNYY, CDR2 EKD. The CDR3 totals 21 residues. For the CDR3, the DNA is TGTGCCTGTGACTCAATACTGGGGGCCCTCCGGCGATCCCCGGACACCGATAAACTCATCTTT. It codes for CACDSILGALRRSPDTDKLIF.

Remarks on this clone: For this DNA, TCRdb reports the protein of a much larger clone, which diverges at residue 7, most likely from a read error; the protein presented here is translated directly from the DNA. The chain recombines TRDV2 with TRDJ3; D possibly corresponds to TRDD3 (6 bases). In germline, CDR1 is GEAIGNYY, CDR2 EKD. There are 20 residues in the CDR3. The V gene lost 0 bases and the J gene lost 0 bases, with 17 bases spanning the gap. The CDR3 spells CACDTSWGHPLSWDTRQMFF. The CDR3 DNA follows: TGTGCCTGTGACACCTCCTGGGGACACCCTCTCTCCTGGGACACCCGACAGATGTTTTTC.

This clone was counted at least ten times. TCRdb shows a much larger clone's protein in place of this DNA's translation, and the two differ at residue 6, likely through a read error; the protein shown is translated from the DNA. The rearrangement uses TRDV2 and TRDJ1, with 9 bases lining up with TRDD3. Germline assignment: CDR1 GEAIGNYY and CDR2 EKD. This CDR3 has 17 residues. The J segment lost 0 bases and the V segment lost 1 base, leaving 8 bases of the junction unmatched. The CDR3 sequence is CACDTPTGGLNTDKLIF. CDR3 DNA sequence: TGTGCCTGTGACACTCCTACTGGGGGACTGAACACCGATAAACTCATCTTT.

This clone was seen repeatedly, ten times or more. The amino acid sequence in TCRdb belongs to a much larger clone and departs from this DNA's translation at residue 11, likely a sequencing read error; the sequence shown is translated from the DNA. This chain connects TRDV2 to TRDJ1, with 8 bases aligning to TRDD3. Germline V gene data show CDR1 as GEAIGNYY and CDR2 as EKD. V was pared by 0 bases and J by 3 bases, with 14 bases of the junction left unmatched. The CDR3 runs 18 residues. The CDR3 is CACDTVGLGEIGADKLIF. CDR3 bases: TGTGCCTGTGACACCGTAGGGCTGGGGGAAATCGGGGCCGATAAACTCATCTTT.

As concerns this clone: TCRdb has a much larger clone's protein, which differs at residue 3 from the translation of this DNA, likely because of a read error; what is shown is the protein translated from the DNA. Additional DNA sequences in this sample encode the identical CDR3. V is TRDV2 and J is TRDJ1; TRDD3 matches 9 bases. CDR1 is GEAIGNYY, CDR2 EKD, per germline. This CDR3 is built from 17 residues. CDR3 sequence: CARDTLTGGLNTDKLIF. CDR3 sequence (DNA): TGTGCCCGTGACACTCTTACTGGGGGACTGAACACAGATAAACTCATCTTT.

This clone was detected ten times or more. It differs at one base from a far larger clone, so likely a read error. This same CDR3 is encoded by further DNA sequences in the sample. The chain employs TRDV2 and TRDJ1; 8 nucleotides agree with TRDD3. V dropped 4 bases and J dropped 0; count of bases not matched to a gene: 24. The CDR3 runs to 21 residues. Germline loops: CDR1 GEAIGNYY, CDR2 EKD. The CDR3 DNA reads as TGTGCCTGTGATTCAATACTGGGGGCCCTCCGGCGATCCCCGAACACCGATAAACTCATCTTT. Translation: CACDSILGALRRSPNTDKLIF.

This clone came up many times. Given a far larger clone just one base away, this is likely a sequencing read error. The same CDR3 is also encoded by other DNA sequences in this sample. The chain has TRDV2 and TRDJ1, with TRDD3 identical over 9 bases. This CDR3 is 17 amino acids long. Germline V lookup: CDR1 GEAIGNYY, CDR2 EKD. CDR3 amino acids: CACDTLTGGLNTDKLIF. DNA for the CDR3: TGTGCCTGTGACACTCTTACTGGGGGACTGAACACCGATAAGCTCATCTTT.